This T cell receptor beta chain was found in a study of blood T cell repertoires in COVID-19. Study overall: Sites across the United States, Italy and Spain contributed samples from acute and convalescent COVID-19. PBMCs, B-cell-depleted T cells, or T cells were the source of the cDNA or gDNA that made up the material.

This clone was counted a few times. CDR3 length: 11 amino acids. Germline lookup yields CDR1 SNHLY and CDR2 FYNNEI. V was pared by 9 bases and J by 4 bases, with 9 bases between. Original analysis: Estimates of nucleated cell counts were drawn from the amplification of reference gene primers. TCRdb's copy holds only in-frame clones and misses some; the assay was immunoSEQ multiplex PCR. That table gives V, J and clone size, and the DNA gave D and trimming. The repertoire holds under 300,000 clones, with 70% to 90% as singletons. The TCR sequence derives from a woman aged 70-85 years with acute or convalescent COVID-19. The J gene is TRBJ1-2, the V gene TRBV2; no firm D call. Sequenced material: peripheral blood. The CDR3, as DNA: TGTGCCAGTAAACGGGGCTATGGCTACACCTTC. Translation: CASKRGYGYTF.